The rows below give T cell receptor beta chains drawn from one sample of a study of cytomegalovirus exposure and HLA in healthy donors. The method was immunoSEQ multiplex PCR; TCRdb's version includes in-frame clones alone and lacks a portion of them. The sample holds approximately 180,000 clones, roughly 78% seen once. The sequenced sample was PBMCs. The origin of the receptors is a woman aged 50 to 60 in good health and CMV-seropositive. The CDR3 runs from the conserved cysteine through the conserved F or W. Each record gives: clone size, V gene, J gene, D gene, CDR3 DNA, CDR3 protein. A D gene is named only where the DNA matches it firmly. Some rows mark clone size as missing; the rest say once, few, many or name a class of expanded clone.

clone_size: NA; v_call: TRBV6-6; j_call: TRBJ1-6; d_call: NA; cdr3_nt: TGTGCCAGCAGTTACTCTGGTTCTGGCGGGGATTCACCCCTCCACTTT; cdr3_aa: CASSYSGSGGDSPLHF
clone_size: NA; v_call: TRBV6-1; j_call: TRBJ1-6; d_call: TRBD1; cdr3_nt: TGTGCCAGCAGTTCCTGGACAGGGGGCGATTCACCCCTCCACTTT; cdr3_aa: CASSSWTGGDSPLHF
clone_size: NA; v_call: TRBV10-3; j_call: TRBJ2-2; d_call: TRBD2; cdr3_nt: TGTGCCATCACCAGGGGACTAGCGGGGAACACCGGGGAGCTGTTTTTT; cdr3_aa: CAITRGLAGNTGELFF
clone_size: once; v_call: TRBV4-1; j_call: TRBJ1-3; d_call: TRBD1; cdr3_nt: TGCGCCAGCAGCCAAGATTGGAGATATCACAGGGGAGAAAGTGAAAACACCATATATTTT; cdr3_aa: CASSQDWRYHRGESENTIYF
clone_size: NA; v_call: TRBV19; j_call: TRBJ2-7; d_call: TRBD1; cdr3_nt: TGTGCCAGTAGTAGGGACAGCTCCTACGAGCAGTACTTC; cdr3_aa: CASSRDSSYEQYF
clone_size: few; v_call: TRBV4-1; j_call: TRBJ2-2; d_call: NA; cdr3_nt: TGCGCCAGCAGCCAAGATCGAGCAGGGGCCGGGGAGCTGTTTTTT; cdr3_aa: CASSQDRAGAGELFF
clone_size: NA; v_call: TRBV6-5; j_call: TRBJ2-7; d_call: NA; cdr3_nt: TGTGCCAGCAGAGGGCAGGGCTACGAGCAGTACTTC; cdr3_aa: CASRGQGYEQYF
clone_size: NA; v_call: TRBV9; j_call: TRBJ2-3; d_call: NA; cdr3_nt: TGTGCCAGCAGCTACGGGTACAACACAGATACGCAGTATTTT; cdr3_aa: CASSYGYNTDTQYF
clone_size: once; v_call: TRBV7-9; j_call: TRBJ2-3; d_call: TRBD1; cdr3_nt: TGTGCCAGCAGCTGGAAGGGGGCAATTGCAGATACGCAGTATTTT; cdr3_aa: CASSWKGAIADTQYF
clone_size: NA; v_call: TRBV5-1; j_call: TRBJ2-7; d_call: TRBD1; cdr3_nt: TGCGCCAGCAGCTTGGGACAGGGGTCCGAGCAGTACTTC; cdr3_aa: CASSLGQGSEQYF
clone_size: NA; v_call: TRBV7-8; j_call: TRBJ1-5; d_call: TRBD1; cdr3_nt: TGTGCCAGCAGCCCGGGACAGGGGATTCAGCCCCAGCATTTT; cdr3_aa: CASSPGQGIQPQHF
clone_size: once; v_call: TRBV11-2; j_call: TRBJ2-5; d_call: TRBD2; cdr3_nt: TGTGCCAGCAGCTTAGATCGGCTAGCGGGGGGGCAAGAGACCCAGTACTTC; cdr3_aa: CASSLDRLAGGQETQYF
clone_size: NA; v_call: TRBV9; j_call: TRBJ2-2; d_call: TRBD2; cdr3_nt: TGTGCCAGCAGCGTAGGGAGCGGGGCCGGGGAGCTGTTTTTT; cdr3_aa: CASSVGSGAGELFF
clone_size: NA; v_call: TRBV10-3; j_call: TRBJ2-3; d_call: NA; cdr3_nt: TGTGCCATCAGTGAGCGCGTTGGTTCCTCGGGGGCAGATACGCAGTATTTT; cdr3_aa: CAISERVGSSGADTQYF
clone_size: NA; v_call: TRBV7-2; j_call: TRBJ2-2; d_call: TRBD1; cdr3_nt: TGTGCCAGCTCAAAAGAAGGGGGCCCTACCGGGGAGCTGTTTTTT; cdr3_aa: CASSKEGGPTGELFF
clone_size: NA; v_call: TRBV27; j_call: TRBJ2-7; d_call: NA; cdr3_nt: TGTGCCAGCAGCGAGAGCCTTTGGCCACAGGGCTACGAGCAGTACTTC; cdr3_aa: CASSESLWPQGYEQYF